The rows below give T cell receptor beta chains drawn from one sample of a study of CD8+CD57+ T cells in acquired aplastic anemia. TCRdb processed the reads anew with MiXCR; each CDR3 protein has one entry. The table has 260,000 or so distinct CDR3 sequences, around 82% seen once. The specimen sequenced was sorted CD4+, CD8+, or CD8+CD57+ T cells (not recorded which) from PBMCs. The receptors derive from a human donor with aplastic anemia. CDR3s include the opening cysteine and the closing phenylalanine or tryptophan. D genes are given only for firm matches. Not every row has a clone size; where given, it reads once, few, many or a size class.

>.|TRBJ1-5|TRBV7-1|.
CASSSHSNQPQHF
TGTGCCAGCAGCTCTCATAGCAATCAGCCCCAGCATTTT
>.|TRBJ2-5|TRBV5-1|.
CASSLGQAGTQYF
TGCGCCAGCAGCTTAGGCCAGGCCGGGACCCAGTACTTC
>.|TRBJ1-1|TRBV7-9|.
CASSLYLTGNTEAF
TGTGCCAGCAGCTTATATCTAACAGGGAACACTGAAGCTTTT
>.|TRBJ1-5|TRBV5-4|TRBD1
CASSSTGDSRNQPQHF
TGTGCCAGCAGCTCTACGGGGGACAGCCGCAATCAGCCCCAGCATTTT
>.|TRBJ2-1|TRBV29-1|.
CSVELSYNEQFF
TGCAGCGTTGAACTCAGTTACAATGAGCAGTTCTTC
>many|TRBJ2-7|TRBV7-8|TRBD2
CASSLRSAGDLSYEQYF
TGTGCCAGCAGCTTACGGTCAGCGGGGGACCTTTCCTACGAGCAGTACTTC
>.|TRBJ1-2|TRBV7-2|.
CASSLTGGAVVCYYTF
TGTGCCAGCAGCTTGACGGGGGGCGCGGTCGTATGTTACTACACCTTC
>.|TRBJ2-2|TRBV19|.
CASSVLGEDTGEMFF
TGTGCCAGTAGTGTTTTAGGGGAAGACACCGGCGAGATGTTTTTT
>.|TRBJ2-3|TRBV11-3|.
CASSLDQTRDTQYF
TGTGCCAGCAGCTTAGATCAGACCAGAGATACGCAGTATTTT
>.|TRBJ2-5|TRBV25-1|TRBD1
CASSATNRQGPNQYF
TGTGCCAGCAGTGCCACCAATCGACAGGGCCCGAACCAGTACTTC
>.|TRBJ2-5|TRBV9|.
CATSGSSTETQYYF
TGTGCCACCAGCGGTAGCTCTACAGAGACCCAGTACTACTTC
>.|TRBJ1-2|TRBV4-2|TRBD1
CASSSRGTRDRRNYGYTF
TGTGCCAGCAGCTCAAGGGGGACCAGGGACAGGAGAAACTATGGCTACACCTTC
>.|TRBJ2-3|TRBV7-9|.
CASGFGGSDTKYF
TGTGCCAGCGGGTTCGGGGGCAGCGATACGAAGTATTTT
>.|TRBJ2-3|TRBV7-2|.
CASSFEGGTGELYF
TGTGCCAGCAGCTTTGAGGGAGGCACCGGGGAGCTGTATTTT
>.|TRBJ2-2|TRBV7-9|.
CASSFERSTGELFF
TGTGCCAGCAGCTTTGAAAGAAGCACGGGGGAGCTGTTTTTT
>.|TRBJ2-3|TRBV11-3|TRBD2
CASSIAPLAGGPDTQYF
TGTGCCAGCAGTATAGCTCCTCTAGCGGGAGGTCCCGATACGCAGTATTTT
>.|TRBJ2-7|TRBV18|TRBD1
CASSPGQGLSEQYF
TGTGCCAGCTCACCAGGACAGGGGCTTAGCGAGCAGTACTTC
>.|TRBJ2-3|TRBV7-9|.
CASSLVAGGNEQFF
.
>.|TRBJ2-7|TRBV9|.
CASGTGGSGGALSYEQYF
TGTGCCAGCGGGACAGGGGGAAGCGGGGGGGCCCTTTCCTACGAGCAGTACTTC
>.|TRBJ1-6|TRBV9|.
CASSVGTGSYEQSLHF
TGTGCCAGCAGCGTAGGCACAGGCTCCTACGAGCAGTCCCTCCACTTT
>.|TRBJ2-3|TRBV7-6|.
CASSPVEGVESPQYF
TGTGCCAGCAGCCCGGTAGAGGGGGTTGAGTCACCGCAGTATTTT
>.|TRBJ2-1|TRBV10-3|.
CAISDNNRAEPNNEQFF
TGTGCCATCAGTGACAATAACCGGGCCGAACCTAACAATGAGCAGTTCTTC
>.|TRBJ1-1|TRBV13|.
CASSYTGDLNTEAFF
TGCGCCAGCAGCTATACAGGTGACCTGAACACTGAAGCTTTCTTT
>.|TRBJ1-3|TRBV24-1|.
CATSDQHSGNTIYF
TGTGCCACCAGTGACCAGCACTCTGGAAACACCATATATTTT
>.|TRBJ2-3|TRBV7-9|.
CASSFQRSGGDNEYF
TGTGCCAGCAGCTTTCAAAGAAGCGGCGGGGACAATGAGTATTTT
>.|TRBJ2-5|TRBV15|.
CATSRGSDTETQYF
TGTGCCACCAGCAGGGGCTCCGACACAGAGACCCAGTACTTC
>few|TRBJ1-2|TRBV15|.
CATSSVAEYGYTF
TGTGCCACCAGCAGTGTGGCTGAATATGGCTACACCTTC
>.|TRBJ2-1|TRBV29-1|.
CSVETCGDNEQFF
TGTAGCGTTGAAACTTGCGGGGATAATGAGCAGTTCTTC
>.|TRBJ2-2|TRBV9|TRBD1
CASSSGQHTGELFF
TGTGCCAGCAGCTCGGGACAGCACACCGGGGAGCTGTTTTTT
>.|TRBJ2-1|TRBV11-1|.
CASSLEAGYYNEQFF
TGTGCCAGCAGCTTGGAGGCAGGGTACTACAATGAGCAGTTCTTC
>.|TRBJ1-1|TRBV5-1|.
CASRLDLTGHTEAFF
TGCGCCAGCAGGTTAGATCTGACTGGGCACACTGAAGCTTTCTTT
>.|TRBJ2-7|TRBV7-8|.
CASTITFPGEQYF
TGTGCCAGCACCATTACCTTTCCGGGCGAGCAGTACTTC
>.|TRBJ2-1|TRBV10-2|TRBD2
CASWTSGSYEQFF
TGCGCCAGTTGGACTAGCGGGAGCTATGAGCAGTTCTTC
>.|TRBJ1-5|TRBV9|.
CASSLWVRSQPQHF
TGTGCCAGCAGCTTATGGGTCCGGAGTCAGCCCCAGCATTTT
>.|TRBJ1-5|TRBV7-2|.
CASSHAGAHPQHF
TGCGCCAGCAGCCATGCAGGAGCTCACCCCCAGCATTTT
>.|TRBJ2-3|TRBV2|TRBD2
CASGLAGSAATQYF
TGTGCCAGCGGCTTAGCGGGCAGTGCTGCGACGCAGTATTTT
>few|TRBJ2-3|TRBV10-3|TRBD1
CAISEYTGGITDTQYF
TGTGCCATCAGTGAATACACAGGGGGAATCACAGATACGCAGTATTTT